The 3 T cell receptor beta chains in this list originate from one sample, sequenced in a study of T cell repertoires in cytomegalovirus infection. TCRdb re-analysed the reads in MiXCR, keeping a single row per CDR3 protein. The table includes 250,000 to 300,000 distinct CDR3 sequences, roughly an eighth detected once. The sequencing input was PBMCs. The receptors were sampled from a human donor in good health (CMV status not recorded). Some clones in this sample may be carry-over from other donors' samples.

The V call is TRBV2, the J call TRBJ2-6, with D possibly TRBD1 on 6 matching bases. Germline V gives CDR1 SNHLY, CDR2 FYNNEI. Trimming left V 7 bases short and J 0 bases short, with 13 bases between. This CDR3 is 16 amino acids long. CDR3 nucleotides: TGTGCCAGCAATAGGGGGACCTTCTCTGGGGCCAACGTCCTGACTTTC. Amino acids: CASNRGTFSGANVLTF.

The CDR3 protein is CASSLWAGGSDYEQYF. The CDR3 nucleotides read TGTGCCAGCAGCTTATGGGCCGGCGGGAGTGACTACGAGCAGTACTTC. This sequence joins TRBV7-9 and TRBJ2-7; the match to TRBD2 covers 7 bases. Per the germline V gene, CDR1 is SEHNR and CDR2 is FQNEAQ (reference sequence). Germline trimming cut 2 bases from V and 3 bases from J; bases unmatched to any gene: 10. This CDR3 region has 16 residues.

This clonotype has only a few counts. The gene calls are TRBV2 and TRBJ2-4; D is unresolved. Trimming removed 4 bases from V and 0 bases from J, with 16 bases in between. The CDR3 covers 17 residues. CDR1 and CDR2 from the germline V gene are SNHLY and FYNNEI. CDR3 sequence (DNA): TGTGCCAGCAGTGGGCACAAGGGTCAAATAGCCAAAAACATTCAGTACTTC. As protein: CASSGHKGQIAKNIQYF.